This note documents a single TCR beta chain sequence. Its antigen is undetermined. After removal of 3 bases from V and 2 bases from J, the junction contained 5 bases not matched to a gene. Germline V CDR1 and CDR2: LNHNV, YYDKDF (reference sequence). The CDR3 is 16 residues long. The sample belongs to a study of beta chain features in type 1 diabetes. Study-wide findings and caveats: The study found moderately but significantly shorter TCRB CDR3s in all four CD4+ subsets of Type 1 diabetes patients.

Expressed TCRB transcripts were sequenced, since all the RNA that had been isolated was reverse transcribed. Reads from naive, central memory and regulatory T cell samples averaged roughly 3.8 million. Assay used: immunoSEQ multiplex PCR; TCRdb lists only in-frame clones, some missing. This table has 100,000 to 150,000 clones, 7% to 10% appearing once. The clonotype comes from a man aged 25-45 years with type 1 diabetes. The chain employs TRBV15 and TRBJ2-2, with 8 bases identical to TRBD2. The material sequenced was central memory CD4+ T cells from blood. CDR3 in amino acids: CATSSPGGPNTGELFF. For the CDR3, the DNA is TGTGCCACCAGCAGCCCGGGGGGGCCTAACACCGGGGAGCTGTTTTTT.